The T cell receptor (beta chain) under discussion was sequenced for a study of graft-versus-host responses after intestinal transplantation (dated by TCRdb to 2020 to 2022). Looking at the study overall: Multivisceral, liver-intestinal, or isolated intestinal transplants were received by the recipients. Every recipient was given anti-thymocyte globulin induction, then maintenance tacrolimus and steroids for roughly 3 years. Bulk TCR-beta CDR3 sequencing was used to track graft-versus-host and host-versus-graft alloreactive T cell clones in the graft, circulation and bone marrow after intestinal transplantation. Alloreactive clones were identified by sequencing pre-transplant mixed lymphocyte reaction products and comparing them with unstimulated pre-transplant donor and recipient T cells. Of the 20 to 25 intestinal transplant recipients enrolled in the cohort, one of whom was a retransplant, a few patients without pretransplant specimens were excluded. Donor T cell macrochimerism was defined as a peak of at least 4% donor T cells among recipient peripheral blood mononuclear cells. Samples from three later patients were sequenced in-house on an Illumina MiSeq with MiXCR processing rather than by the commercial service.

In the paper's terms, the time point label means: cells obtained before transplantation from donor or recipient. CD3+CD4+ and CD3+CD8+ populations were FACS-sorted from unstimulated pre-transplant donor and recipient cells taken from spleen or lymph nodes. As regards this clone: Its antigen is not yet known. Per-base qualities were not stored, and no clone one base away is much larger.

CDR1 and CDR2, looked up from the germline V gene, are MNHEY and SVGAGI. The CDR3, from cysteine to phenylalanine, totals 13 residues. Just the 39-base CDR3 DNA is kept, in frame starting at base 1. Between the V and J ends, shortened by 7 bases and 4 bases respectively, the junction contains 13 bases. Library method: the immunoSEQ multiplex PCR assay. In most patients, genomic DNA was isolated using the Qiagen DNeasy Blood and Tissue Kit and sent frozen to Adaptive Biotechnologies for TCR sequencing. High-throughput TCR-beta CDR3 sequencing of genomic DNA from most patients was performed by Adaptive Biotechnologies. On the authors' methods: Adaptive's ImmunoSEQ software was the source of the TCR sequencing data for about 20 patients, while three other patients were processed with MiXCR and VDJtools. To correct CD4 versus CD8 sorting errors, sequences present in both subsets at a frequency ratio below 5:1 were removed. Because the origin of CDR3 nucleotide sequences shared between donor and recipient could not be assigned, those sequences were removed. Alloreactive clones required at least 2-fold expansion over unstimulated cells and minimum CFSE-low frequency of 0.002% (template counts) or 0.001% (read counts). Clones were considered mappable if detected in sequenced pre-transplant spleen, lymph node, or MLR CFSE-low populations of the donor or recipient. Cumulative frequency of alloreactive clones was calculated as a percentage of all sequences weighted by copy number. This immuneACCESS table, as held by TCRdb, lists in-frame sequences with V and J called but not all clones. Of the missing ones, under half trace to an unresolved V gene in checked studies; the others have no known cause. V and J calls and clone size are copied from that table; D and trimming were computed from the DNA. Across this sample there are around 120,000 clones, with less than 95% seen only once. The ten largest clones capture roughly 0.2% of the sample.

What the study reported, not specific to this receptor: High GvH to HvG T cell clonal ratios were observed in the allografts of patients with donor T cell macrochimerism. Early after transplant, peak levels of circulating GvH clones were associated with declines in HvG clones. The relatively low number and heterogeneity of intestinal transplant patients limited the conclusions. GvH clones were detected in recipient bone marrow, and some appeared earlier in ileal mucosa or blood, consistent with an intestinal mucosal origin.

The material was unstimulated CD4+ T cells sorted from spleen or lymph node cells, obtained before intestinal transplant. This clonotype was obtained from a human donor who received an intestinal transplant. The chain is assembled from TRBV6-5 and TRBJ1-2, and possibly TRBD1, on 5 matching bases. The bases are TGTGCCAGCACCTACTTGCAGGGCTATGGCTACACCTTC. The translation is CASTYLQGYGYTF.